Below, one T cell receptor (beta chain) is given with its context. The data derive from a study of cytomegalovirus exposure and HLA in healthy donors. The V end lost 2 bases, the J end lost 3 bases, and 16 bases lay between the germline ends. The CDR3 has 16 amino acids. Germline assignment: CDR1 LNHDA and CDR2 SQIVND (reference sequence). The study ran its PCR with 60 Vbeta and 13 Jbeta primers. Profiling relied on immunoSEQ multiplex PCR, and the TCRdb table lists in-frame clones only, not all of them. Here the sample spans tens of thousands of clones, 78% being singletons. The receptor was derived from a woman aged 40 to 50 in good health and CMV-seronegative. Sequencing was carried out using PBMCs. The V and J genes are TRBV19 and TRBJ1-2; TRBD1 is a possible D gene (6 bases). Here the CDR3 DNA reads TGTGCCAGTAGTATATCAGTGGACAGCAAATACTATGGCTACACCTTC. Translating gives CASSISVDSKYYGYTF. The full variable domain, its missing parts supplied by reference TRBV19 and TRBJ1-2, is DGGITQSPKYLFRKEGQNVTLSCEQNLNHDAMYWYRQDPGQGLRLIYYSQIVNDFQKGDIAEGYSVSREKKESFPLTVTSAQKNPTAFYLCASSISVDSKYYGYTFGSGTRLTVV.